This T cell receptor beta chain emerged from a study of breast tumors, draining lymph nodes, adjacent tissues. Axillary draining lymph nodes of breast cancer patients supplied the node samples. This clonotype was seen repeatedly, ten times or more. The CDR3 is 16 residues long. Losses at the gene ends were 6 bases for V and 1 base for J; bases not matched to a gene: 9. Germline values: CDR1 MNHNS, CDR2 SASEGT. TCRdb redid the calling of the multiplex PCR reads with MiXCR, one entry per CDR3 protein. This sample has about 170,000 distinct CDR3 sequences, with approximately 30% found just once. Sample: axillary lymph node tissue. The gene calls are TRBV6-1 and TRBJ2-1; 7 bases line up with TRBD1. This receptor was obtained from a female donor with breast cancer. Some clones in this sample may be carry-over from other donors' samples. CDR3 DNA sequence: TGTGCCAGCAGAGGTGACAGGGTTCGGTCCTACAATGAGCAGTTCTTC. This sequence encodes CASRGDRVRSYNEQFF.